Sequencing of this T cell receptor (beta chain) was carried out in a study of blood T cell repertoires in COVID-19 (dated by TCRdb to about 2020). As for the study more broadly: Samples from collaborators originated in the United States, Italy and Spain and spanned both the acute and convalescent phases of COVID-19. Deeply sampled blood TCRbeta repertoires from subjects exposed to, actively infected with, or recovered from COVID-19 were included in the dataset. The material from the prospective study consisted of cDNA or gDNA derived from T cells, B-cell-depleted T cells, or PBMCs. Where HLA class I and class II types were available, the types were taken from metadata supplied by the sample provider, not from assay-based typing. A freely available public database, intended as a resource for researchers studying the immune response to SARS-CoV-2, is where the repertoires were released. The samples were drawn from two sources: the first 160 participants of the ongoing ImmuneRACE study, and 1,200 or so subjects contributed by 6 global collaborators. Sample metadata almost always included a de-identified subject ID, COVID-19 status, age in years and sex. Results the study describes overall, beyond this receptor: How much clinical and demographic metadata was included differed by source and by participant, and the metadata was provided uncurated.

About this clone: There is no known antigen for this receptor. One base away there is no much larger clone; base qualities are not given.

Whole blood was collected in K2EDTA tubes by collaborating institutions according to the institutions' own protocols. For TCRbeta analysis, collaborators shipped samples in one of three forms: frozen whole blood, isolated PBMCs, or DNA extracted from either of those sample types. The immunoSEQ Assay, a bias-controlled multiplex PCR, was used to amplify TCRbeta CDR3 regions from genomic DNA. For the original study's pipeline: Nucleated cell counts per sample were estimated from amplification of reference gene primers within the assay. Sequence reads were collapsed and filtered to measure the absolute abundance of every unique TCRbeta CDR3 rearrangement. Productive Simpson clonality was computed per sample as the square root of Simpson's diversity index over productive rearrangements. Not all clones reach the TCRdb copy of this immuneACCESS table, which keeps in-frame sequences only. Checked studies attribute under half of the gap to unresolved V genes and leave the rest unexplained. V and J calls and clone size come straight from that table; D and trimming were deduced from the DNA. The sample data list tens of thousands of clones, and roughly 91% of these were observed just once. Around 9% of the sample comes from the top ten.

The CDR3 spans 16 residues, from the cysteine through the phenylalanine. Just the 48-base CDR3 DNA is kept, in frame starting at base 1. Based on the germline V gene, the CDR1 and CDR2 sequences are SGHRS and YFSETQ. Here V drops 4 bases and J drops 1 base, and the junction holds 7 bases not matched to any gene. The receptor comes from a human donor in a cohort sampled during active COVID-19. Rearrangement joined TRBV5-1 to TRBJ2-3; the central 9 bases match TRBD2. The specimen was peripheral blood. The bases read TGCGCCAGCAGCCATAGCGGGAGTCCTCGCACAGATACGCAGTATTTT. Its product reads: CASSHSGSPRTDTQYF.